These 31 T cell receptor beta chains were sequenced from one sample in a study of T cell changes during pregnancy in multiple sclerosis. This table comes from immunoSEQ multiplex PCR, and its TCRdb copy is limited to in-frame clones, with some not included. Among 20,000 to 30,000 clones listed, around 89% were seen once. Specimen: CD4+ T cells from peripheral blood mononuclear cells, collected in the first trimester of pregnancy. The source of these receptors is a female donor in good health, enrolled as a control in a pregnancy study.

This clone appeared a single time. This chain uses TRBV29-1 with TRBJ2-3; 15 bases match TRBD2. Trimming cost V 4 bases and J 3 bases; bases outside gene matches: 2. CDR1 SQVTM and CDR2 ANQGSEA come from the germline V gene. The CDR3 covers 15 residues. CDR3 nucleotides: TGCAGCGTTGTTGGACTAGCGGGAGGGACAGATACGCAGTATTTT. Translation gives CSVVGLAGGTDTQYF.

V usage is TRBV6-1 and J usage is TRBJ2-2, with D possibly TRBD2 on 5 matching bases. Germline-derived CDR1 and CDR2 are MNHNS and SASEGT. Between the trimmed V and J ends, which lost 5 bases and 5 bases, there was a span of 15 bases. This CDR3 is 15 amino acids long. The CDR3 is CASSPRTRLTGELFF. In nucleotides, the CDR3 is TGTGCCAGCAGTCCCCGGACTCGTCTGACCGGGGAGCTGTTTTTT.

This sequence joins TRBV29-1 and TRBJ2-3, with D perhaps TRBD2 (6 bases). Trimming cost V 6 bases and J 0 bases, with 16 bases left between them. The V gene's germline CDR1 is SQVTM and CDR2 ANQGSEA. CDR3 length: 15 residues. The CDR3 DNA reads as TGCAGCGTCCGAAGGTGGAGGGCTAGCACAGATACGCAGTATTTT. It translates to CSVRRWRASTDTQYF.

The J gene is TRBJ2-7, the V gene TRBV30; possible D gene TRBD1, 5 bases. Germline CDR1 is GTSNPN and CDR2 is SVGIG (reference sequence). This CDR3 contains 15 residues. The ends were cut back, 0 bases at V and 2 bases at J, with 14 bases in the middle. DNA of the CDR3: TGTGCCTGGAGTGTACGGACACCCCGAACCTACGAGCAGTACTTC. This sequence encodes CAWSVRTPRTYEQYF.

This chain uses TRBV5-1 with TRBJ2-5, with 7 bases that match TRBD2. From germline, CDR1 is SGHRS and CDR2 YFSETQ. This CDR3 has 15 amino acids. Trimming removed 1 base from V and 5 bases from J; junction bases left unmatched: 8. CDR3 residues: CASSLIDGRRETQYF. Here the CDR3 DNA reads TGCGCCAGCAGCTTGATAGACGGGAGGAGGGAGACCCAGTACTTC. Supplemented by reference TRBV5-1 and TRBJ2-5, the full variable domain reads KAGVTQTPRYLIKTRGQQVTLSCSPISGHRSVSWYQQTPGQGLQFLFEYFSETQRNKGNFPGRFSGRQFSNSRSEMNVSTLELGDSALYLCASSLIDGRRETQYFGPGTRLLVL.

J is TRBJ2-3 and V is TRBV30; a weak D match, TRBD2 (5 bases). V was cut by 0 bases and J by 5 bases, with 6 bases left in between. The germline V gene has CDR1 GTSNPN and CDR2 SVGIG (reference sequence). The CDR3 is 12 residues long. DNA for the CDR3: TGTGCCTGGAGTGTACGGGGAGATACGCAGTATTTT. This encodes CAWSVRGDTQYF.

In this sample, this clone turned up once. J is TRBJ2-2 and V is TRBV28, with D possibly TRBD2 on 6 matching bases. The ends were cut back, 3 bases at V and 4 bases at J, with 12 bases in the middle. There are 15 residues in the CDR3. Germline-derived CDR1 and CDR2 are MDHEN and SYDVKM. CDR3 residues: CASSLGGPRTGELFF. The CDR3 DNA reads TGTGCCAGCAGTTTGGGGGGTCCGCGCACCGGGGAGCTGTTTTTT.

The chain is built from TRBV6-6 and TRBJ2-2; D possibly corresponds to TRBD1 (6 bases). With 4 bases removed from V and 3 bases from J, the gap between germline ends came to 12 bases. This CDR3 comprises 15 residues. Germline V gene sequence: CDR1 MNHNY, CDR2 SVGAGI (reference sequence). DNA of the CDR3: TGTGCCAGCAGTTCATTAGGGGGAGACACCGGGGAGCTGTTTTTT. It yields the protein CASSSLGGDTGELFF.

The chain couples TRBV7-9 to TRBJ1-5, with D hard to call. CDR1 SEHNR and CDR2 FQNEAQ come from the germline V gene (reference sequence). The CDR3 extends over 14 amino acids. With 2 bases removed from V and 8 bases from J, the gap between germline ends came to 13 bases. The CDR3 region is CASSLFGSEEPQHF. The CDR3 DNA reads TGTGCCAGCAGCTTATTCGGTTCGGAGGAGCCCCAGCATTTT.

The V gene is TRBV9, the J gene TRBJ2-4, with TRBD1 as a possible D gene (6 bases). Trimming cost V 4 bases and J 6 bases, with 11 bases left between them. The CDR3 contains 13 residues. The V gene's germline CDR1 is SGDLS and CDR2 YYNGEE. The DNA for the CDR3 is TGTGCCAGCAGCTTCGGACAGCTAAACATTCAGTACTTC. Translating it yields CASSFGQLNIQYF.

The chain uses TRBV19 and TRBJ2-7; tentatively, D is TRBD2 (6 bases). In germline, CDR1 is LNHDA, CDR2 SQIVND (reference sequence). CDR3 length equals 15 residues. The germline V and J ends were trimmed by 3 bases and 3 bases, with 15 bases remaining between them. The CDR3 sequence: CASSMKVAAHYEQYF. CDR3 nucleotides: TGTGCCAGTAGTATGAAGGTAGCGGCCCACTACGAGCAGTACTTC.

This sequence joins TRBV4-2 and TRBJ1-5, with 7 bases fitting TRBD1. The germline gives CDR1 LGHNA, CDR2 YNFKEQ. The CDR3 sequence is 18 residues long. Trimming removed 0 bases from V and 0 bases from J; junction bases left unmatched: 8. CDR3 amino acids: CASSQDRGQKNSNQPQHF. Written as DNA, the CDR3 is TGTGCCAGCAGCCAAGATAGGGGACAGAAGAATAGCAATCAGCCCCAGCATTTT.

CDR3 amino acids: CASSGSRPLNAYEQYF. The CDR3 coding sequence is TGTGCCAGCAGTGGTAGCAGACCCCTTAATGCTTACGAGCAGTACTTC. The J gene is TRBJ2-7, the V gene TRBV25-1, with D hard to call. CDR1 is MGHDK, CDR2 SYGVNS, per germline. Trimming shortened V by 4 bases and J by 4 bases, and 20 bases separated the two germline ends. CDR3 length: 16 amino acids.

This clone was counted a few times. V usage is TRBV11-2 and J usage is TRBJ2-3; D is ambiguous. The CDR3 is made up of 15 amino acids. Germline V lookup: CDR1 SGHAT, CDR2 FQNNGV. V lost 7 bases and J 2 bases, leaving 16 bases between the germline ends. The CDR3, as DNA: TGTGCCAGCACCTCGAGTATTAGCACCACAGATACGCAGTATTTT. Its protein product is CASTSSISTTDTQYF. Looking up the rest from reference TRBV11-2 and TRBJ2-3 gives the full variable domain: EAGVAQSPRYKIIEKRQSVAFWCNPISGHATLYWYQQILGQGPKLLIQFQNNGVVDDSQLPKDRFSAERLKGVDSTLKIQPAKLEDSAVYLCASTSSISTTDTQYFGPGTRLTVL.

The genes are TRBV18 and TRBJ1-5; 8 bases are shared with TRBD1. Per germline, CDR1 KGHSH and CDR2 LQKENI. V lost 3 bases, J lost 5 bases, and 9 bases stayed unmatched. This CDR3 region has 16 residues. The CDR3 nucleotides read TGTGCCAGCTCACCCGGGCAGGGGGCGATCTATCAGCCCCAGCATTTT. Amino acid sequence: CASSPGQGAIYQPQHF.

This chain connects TRBV4-1 to TRBJ2-7; 11 positions agree with TRBD2. The V and J ends lost 0 bases and 5 bases, in that order; junction bases with no gene match: 12. The CDR3 has 18 amino acids. The germline V gene encodes CDR1 MGHRA and CDR2 YSYEKL. The CDR3 region is CASSQERFIAGGLNEQYF. The DNA for the CDR3 is TGCGCCAGCAGCCAAGAGAGATTTATAGCGGGAGGGCTCAACGAGCAGTACTTC.

V gene TRBV2 combines with J gene TRBJ2-1; D uncertain. Germline CDR1 SNHLY, CDR2 FYNNEI. Trimming removed 3 bases from V and 7 bases from J, with 10 bases in between. The CDR3 consists of 13 residues. CDR3 in amino acids: CASSERFWNEQFF. CDR3 bases: TGTGCCAGCAGTGAGCGGTTCTGGAATGAGCAGTTCTTC. The whole variable domain, remainder taken from reference TRBV2 and TRBJ2-1, is EPEVTQTPSHQVTQMGQEVILRCVPISNHLYFYWYRQILGQKVEFLVSFYNNEISEKSEIFDDQFSVERPDGSNFTLKIRSTKLEDSAMYFCASSERFWNEQFFGPGTRLTVL.

CDR3 in amino acids: CATTPGAGGEQYF. In nucleotides, the CDR3 is TGTGCCACTACACCAGGGGCCGGCGGCGAGCAGTACTTC. The V gene is TRBV19, the J gene TRBJ2-7, with a possible D match to TRBD1 (6 bases). CDR3 length: 13 amino acids. CDR1 is LNHDA, CDR2 SQIVND, per germline (reference sequence). The germline V and J ends were trimmed by 10 bases and 6 bases, with 19 bases remaining between them.

The chain joins TRBV11-2 to TRBJ2-1; TRBD1 is a possible D gene (6 bases). CDR1 and CDR2 (germline): SGHAT, FQNNGV. Trimming removed 1 base at V and 9 bases at J, with 16 bases between. This CDR3 spans 15 amino acids. The CDR3 bases are TGTGCCAGCAGCTTAGTAGGGTTGGGGGCCGGTGAGCAGTTCTTC. Its translation is CASSLVGLGAGEQFF. The full variable domain, completed using reference TRBV11-2 and TRBJ2-1, is EAGVAQSPRYKIIEKRQSVAFWCNPISGHATLYWYQQILGQGPKLLIQFQNNGVVDDSQLPKDRFSAERLKGVDSTLKIQPAKLEDSAVYLCASSLVGLGAGEQFFGPGTRLTVL.

The chain employs TRBV4-1 and TRBJ2-5, with TRBD2 identical over 9 bases. Germline loops: CDR1 MGHRA, CDR2 YSYEKL. The CDR3 is made up of 16 amino acids. V was pared by 4 bases and J by 3 bases, with 9 bases of the junction left unmatched. CDR3 in DNA: TGCGCCAGCAGCCGCCCCCCCTCTAGCGGGGAAGAGACCCAGTACTTC. It specifies CASSRPPSSGEETQYF.

This chain connects TRBV7-2 to TRBJ2-1; no clear D. Trimming cost V 0 bases and J 9 bases, with 9 bases left between them. The CDR3 has 13 residues. CDR1 is SGHTA, CDR2 FQGNSA, per germline. The chain's CDR3 is CASSLAELSEQFF. CDR3 nucleotides: TGTGCCAGCAGCTTAGCCGAGTTGAGTGAGCAGTTCTTC.

This clone appeared once. CDR3 nucleotides: TGCGCCAGCAGACCGGGGACTGACACCGGGGAGCTGTTTTTT. Translated: CASRPGTDTGELFF. The rearrangement joins TRBV5-1 to TRBJ2-2; weak D call: TRBD2 (6 bases). The CDR3 runs 14 residues. Germline assignment: CDR1 SGHRS and CDR2 YFSETQ. Between the trimmed V and J ends, which lost 5 bases and 3 bases, there was a span of 11 bases.

This clone was seen more than once but under ten times. This chain uses TRBV5-4 with TRBJ2-3; 7 positions agree with TRBD2. V gave up 4 bases and J gave up 1 base; unmatched junction bases: 6. This CDR3 comprises 15 residues. The germline CDR1 and CDR2 sequences are SGHNT and YYREEE (reference sequence). The CDR3 loop is CASSPGGAGTDTQYF. Written as DNA, the CDR3 is TGTGCCAGCAGCCCGGGGGGAGCGGGCACAGATACGCAGTATTTT.

The chain has TRBV6-5 and TRBJ2-7; possible D gene TRBD1, 6 bases. V was trimmed by 6 bases and J by 2 bases, leaving 14 bases between them. The CDR3 loop spans 14 amino acids. The germline V gene has CDR1 MNHEY and CDR2 SVGAGI. CDR3 nucleotide sequence: TGTGCCAGCAGCTCAAACAGGGTAGCCTACGAGCAGTACTTC. Its translation is CASSSNRVAYEQYF.

The rearrangement uses TRBV7-9 and TRBJ1-5; D might be TRBD1 (6 bases). This CDR3 contains 13 residues. Per the germline V gene, CDR1 is SEHNR and CDR2 is FQNEAQ (reference sequence). The V and J ends lost 5 bases and 5 bases respectively, with 10 bases between them. The DNA of the CDR3 is TGTGCCAGCAGCGCACAGGGTGATCAGCCCCAGCATTTT. Protein product: CASSAQGDQPQHF.

The rearrangement uses TRBV10-3 and TRBJ1-5; D is unclear. The length of the CDR3 is 17 residues. Trimming stripped 2 bases from V and 2 bases from J, with 16 bases between. Germline V gene sequence: CDR1 ENHRY, CDR2 SYGVKD. This CDR3 reads CAISELPVVRGNQPQHF. CDR3 nucleotide sequence: TGTGCCATCAGTGAGCTTCCGGTCGTACGGGGCAATCAGCCCCAGCATTTT.

The chain links TRBV7-2 to TRBJ1-4, with a tentative D call TRBD1 (6 bases). The ends were cut back, 5 bases at V and 6 bases at J, with 16 bases in the middle. Germline CDR1 is SGHTA and CDR2 is FQGNSA. The CDR3 extends over 15 amino acids. The CDR3 sequence is CASSPRGGADEKLFF. The CDR3 DNA reads as TGTGCCAGCAGCCCCAGGGGAGGGGCGGATGAAAAACTGTTTTTT. The variable domain in full, with the rest retrieved from reference TRBV7-2 and TRBJ1-4, is GAGVSQSPSNKVTEKGKDVELRCDPISGHTALYWYRQSLGQGLEFLIYFQGNSAPDKSGLPSDRFSAERTGGSVSTLTIQRTQQEDSAVYLCASSPRGGADEKLFFGSGTQLSVL.

The chain employs TRBV7-8 and TRBJ1-1; the D gene is possibly TRBD1 (5 bases). The CDR3 consists of 17 residues. Trimming cost V 1 base and J 4 bases, with 19 bases left between them. Germline V gene sequence: CDR1 SGHVS, CDR2 FQNEAQ. CDR3 loop: CASSLVWGGVGGTEAFF. Here the CDR3 DNA reads TGTGCCAGCAGCTTAGTGTGGGGCGGGGTGGGGGGCACTGAAGCTTTCTTT.

The chain carries TRBV9 and TRBJ1-1; D gene unclear. This CDR3 is built from 14 residues. CDR1 SGDLS and CDR2 YYNGEE come from the germline V gene. The germline V and J ends were trimmed by 4 bases and 0 bases, with 10 bases remaining between them. This chain's CDR3 is CASSNREMNTEAFF. DNA of the CDR3: TGTGCCAGCAGCAACCGGGAGATGAACACTGAAGCTTTCTTT.

The rearrangement links TRBV10-3 to TRBJ1-5; 9 bases map to TRBD1. From germline, CDR1 is ENHRY and CDR2 SYGVKD. CDR3 length: 15 amino acids. The junction had 3 bases not matched to a gene; V was cut back by 2 bases and J by 4 bases. The CDR3 sequence: CAISEAGTGNQPQHF. In DNA form, the CDR3 reads TGTGCCATCAGTGAGGCCGGGACAGGGAATCAGCCCCAGCATTTT.

The rearrangement links TRBV6-1 to TRBJ2-7, with 8 nucleotides matching TRBD2. This CDR3 is built from 15 residues. The germline V gene encodes CDR1 MNHNS and CDR2 SASEGT. V lost 7 bases to trimming and J lost 5 bases; unmatched junction nucleotides: 13. CDR3 bases: TGTGCCAGCACTTTACGGGGGGGGCCCGGGGACGAGCAGTACTTC. It specifies CASTLRGGPGDEQYF.